Below, 2 T cell receptor beta chains from the same sample are listed, as sequenced in a study of neurological immune-mediated disorders. TCRdb re-derived calls from the 5' RACE reads in MiXCR, one entry per CDR3 protein. The sample contains some 77,000 distinct CDR3 sequences, about 9% of which appear only once. Sample: PBMCs. All receptors derive from a man aged 45-65 years in good health.

The sample holds many counts of this clonotype. V usage is TRBV7-2 and J usage is TRBJ2-3, with D possibly TRBD2 on 6 matching bases. CDR3 length equals 14 residues. The germline gives CDR1 SGHTA, CDR2 FQGNSA. V was pared by 5 bases and J by 6 bases, with 15 bases between. The CDR3 nucleotides read TGTGCCAGCAGCCCGGGGGTACTACGCGATACGCAGTATTTT. Translating it yields CASSPGVLRDTQYF. Together with reference TRBV7-2 and TRBJ2-3, the CDR3 gives the full variable domain: GAGVSQSPSNKVTEKGKDVELRCDPISGHTALYWYRQSLGQGLEFLIYFQGNSAPDKSGLPSDRFSAERTGGSVSTLTIQRTQQEDSAVYLCASSPGVLRDTQYFGPGTRLTVL.

The CDR3 is CSAIDRLSARDEQYF. Written as DNA, the CDR3 is TGCAGTGCTATCGATCGACTATCGGCACGGGACGAGCAGTACTTC. The chain has TRBV20-1 and TRBJ2-7, with D possibly matching TRBD2 (5 bases). This CDR3 spans 15 amino acids. From germline, CDR1 is DFQATT and CDR2 SNEGSKA (reference sequence). With 4 bases removed from V and 5 bases from J, the gap between germline ends came to 21 bases.